The rows below give T cell receptor beta chains drawn from one sample of a study of blood T cell repertoires in COVID-19. Profiling relied on immunoSEQ multiplex PCR, and the TCRdb table lists in-frame clones only, not all of them. This table holds around 370,000 clones, around 89% found once. The specimen was peripheral blood. The receptors shown here come from a man aged 18 to 35 with active or convalescent COVID-19. Each CDR3 is given without its conserved first and last residue.

J	V	CDR3
TRBJ1-1	TRBV19	ASSTDRDTEAF
TRBJ2-1	TRBV4-3	ASSQRGQGAISSYNEQF
TRBJ2-1	TRBV20-1	SAIMGVGQF
TRBJ2-1	TRBV19	ASTPVGRAYNEQF
TRBJ2-7	TRBV9	ASSAGQGLDEQY
TRBJ1-1	TRBV11-2	ASSSGGRARKVRAF
TRBJ1-1	TRBV9	ASSATGTMNTEAF
TRBJ2-5	TRBV4-3	ASSQDTDRGARQY
TRBJ2-1	TRBV4-2	ASSQAGLQGNEQF
TRBJ1-2	TRBV9	ASSVDQDYGYT
TRBJ1-2	TRBV23-1	ASSQLVSGYT
TRBJ1-1	TRBV10-3	AISPSSERNTEAF
TRBJ2-7	TRBV6-5	ASSYGPKLASYEQY
TRBJ1-4	TRBV24-1	ATSDGGQGNEKLF
TRBJ2-2	TRBV11-3	ASSLDMQTGELF
TRBJ2-7	TRBV14	ASSPGEYYEQY
TRBJ1-4	TRBV6-5	ASSYSVAGGTEKLF
TRBJ2-7	TRBV15	ATSRGGLAGGRYEQY
TRBJ2-1	TRBV7-6	ASSLGLAGATEQF
TRBJ2-1	TRBV4-2	ASSYLTTPLISNEQF
TRBJ2-7	TRBV12-3/TRBV12-4	ASCLFGAEQY